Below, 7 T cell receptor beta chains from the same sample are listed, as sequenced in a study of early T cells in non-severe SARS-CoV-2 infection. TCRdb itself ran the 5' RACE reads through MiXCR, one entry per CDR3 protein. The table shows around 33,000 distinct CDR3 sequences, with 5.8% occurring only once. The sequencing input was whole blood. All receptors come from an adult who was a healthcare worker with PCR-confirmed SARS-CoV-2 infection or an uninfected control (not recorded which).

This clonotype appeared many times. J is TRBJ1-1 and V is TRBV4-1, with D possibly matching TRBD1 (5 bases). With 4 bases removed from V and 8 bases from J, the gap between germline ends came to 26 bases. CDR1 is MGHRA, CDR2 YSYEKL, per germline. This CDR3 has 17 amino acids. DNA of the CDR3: TGCGCCAGCAGCCTCACCCAGGACCCAAGGACGGGGACCGAAGCTTTCTTT. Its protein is CASSLTQDPRTGTEAFF.

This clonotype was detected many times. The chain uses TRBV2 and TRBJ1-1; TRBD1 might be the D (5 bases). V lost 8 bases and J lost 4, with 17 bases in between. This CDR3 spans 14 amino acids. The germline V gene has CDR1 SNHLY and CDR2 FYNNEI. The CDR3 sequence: CASVSSLRGTEAFF. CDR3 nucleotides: TGTGCCAGCGTAAGCAGCTTAAGGGGCACTGAAGCTTTCTTT.

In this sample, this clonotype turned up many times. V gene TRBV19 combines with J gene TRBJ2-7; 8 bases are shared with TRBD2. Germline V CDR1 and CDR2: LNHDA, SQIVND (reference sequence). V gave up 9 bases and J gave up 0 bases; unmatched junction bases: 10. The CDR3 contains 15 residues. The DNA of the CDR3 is TGTGCCAGCTCCCCCAAACTAGCGGTCTCCTACGAGCAGTACTTC. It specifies CASSPKLAVSYEQYF.

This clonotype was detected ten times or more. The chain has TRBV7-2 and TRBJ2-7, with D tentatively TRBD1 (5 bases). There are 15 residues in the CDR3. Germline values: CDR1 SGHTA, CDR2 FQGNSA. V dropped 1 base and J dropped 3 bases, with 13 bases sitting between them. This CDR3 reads CASSLGSGILYEQYF. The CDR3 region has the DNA TGTGCCAGCAGCTTAGGATCAGGGATCCTCTACGAGCAGTACTTC.

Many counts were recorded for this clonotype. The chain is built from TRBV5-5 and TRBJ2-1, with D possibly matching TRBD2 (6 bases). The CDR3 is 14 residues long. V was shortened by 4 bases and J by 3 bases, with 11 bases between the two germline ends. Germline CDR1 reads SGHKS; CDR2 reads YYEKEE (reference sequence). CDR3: CASSPGLSYNEQFF. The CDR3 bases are TGTGCCAGCAGCCCGGGACTGAGCTACAATGAGCAGTTCTTC.

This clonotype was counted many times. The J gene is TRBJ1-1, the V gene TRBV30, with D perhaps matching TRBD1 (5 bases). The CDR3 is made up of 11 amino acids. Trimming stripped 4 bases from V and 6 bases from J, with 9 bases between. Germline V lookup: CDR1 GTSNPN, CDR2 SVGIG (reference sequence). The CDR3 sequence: CAWKGVSEAFF. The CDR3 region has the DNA TGTGCCTGGAAAGGGGTGTCTGAAGCTTTCTTT.

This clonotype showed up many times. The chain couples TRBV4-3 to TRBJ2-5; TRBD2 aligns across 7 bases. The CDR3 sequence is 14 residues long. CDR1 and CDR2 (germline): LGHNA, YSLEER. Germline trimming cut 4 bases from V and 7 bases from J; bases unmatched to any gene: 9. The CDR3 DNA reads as TGCGCCAGCAGCCGCGTACTAGCGAGCGGGACCCAGTACTTC. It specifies CASSRVLASGTQYF.